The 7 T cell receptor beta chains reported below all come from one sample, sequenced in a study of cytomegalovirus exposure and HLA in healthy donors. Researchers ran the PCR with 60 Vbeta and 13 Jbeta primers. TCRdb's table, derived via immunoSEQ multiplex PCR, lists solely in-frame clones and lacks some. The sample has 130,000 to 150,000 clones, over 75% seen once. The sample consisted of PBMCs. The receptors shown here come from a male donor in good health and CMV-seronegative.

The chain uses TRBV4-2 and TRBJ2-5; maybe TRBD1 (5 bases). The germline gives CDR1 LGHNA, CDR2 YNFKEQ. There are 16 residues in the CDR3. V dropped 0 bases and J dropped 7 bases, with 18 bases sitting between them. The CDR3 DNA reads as TGTGCCAGCAGCCAAGATACAACAGGTCCAAGGGGGACCCAGTACTTC. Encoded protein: CASSQDTTGPRGTQYF.

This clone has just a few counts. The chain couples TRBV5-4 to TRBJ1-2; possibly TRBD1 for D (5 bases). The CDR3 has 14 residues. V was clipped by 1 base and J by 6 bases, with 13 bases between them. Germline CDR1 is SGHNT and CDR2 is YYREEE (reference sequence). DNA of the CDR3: TGTGCCAGCAGCTTGAGGCGGGAGGGGAATGGCTACACCTTC. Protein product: CASSLRREGNGYTF.

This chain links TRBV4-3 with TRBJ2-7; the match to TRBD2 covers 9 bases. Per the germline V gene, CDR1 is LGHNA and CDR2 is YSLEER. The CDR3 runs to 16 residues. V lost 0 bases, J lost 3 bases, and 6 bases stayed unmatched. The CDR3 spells CASSQDSAGGLYEQYF. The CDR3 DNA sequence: TGCGCCAGCAGCCAAGACTCAGCGGGAGGCCTCTACGAGCAGTACTTC.

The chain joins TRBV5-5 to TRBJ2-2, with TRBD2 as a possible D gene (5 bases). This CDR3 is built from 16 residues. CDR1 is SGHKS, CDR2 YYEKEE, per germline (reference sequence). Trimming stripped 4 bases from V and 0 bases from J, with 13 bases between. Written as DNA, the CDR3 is TGTGCCAGCAGCGCCCGGACGGGAACGAACACCGGGGAGCTGTTTTTT. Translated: CASSARTGTNTGELFF. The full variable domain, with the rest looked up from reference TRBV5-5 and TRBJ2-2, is DAGVTQSPTHLIKTRGQQVTLRCSPISGHKSVSWYQQVLGQGPQFIFQYYEKEERGRGNFPDRFSARQFPNYSSELNVNALLLGDSALYLCASSARTGTNTGELFFGEGSRLTVL.

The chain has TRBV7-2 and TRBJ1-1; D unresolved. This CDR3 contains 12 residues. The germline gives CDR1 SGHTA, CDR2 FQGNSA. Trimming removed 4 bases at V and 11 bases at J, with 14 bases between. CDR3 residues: CASSSSAGFAFF. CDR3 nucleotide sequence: TGTGCCAGCAGCTCGTCGGCAGGTTTCGCTTTCTTT. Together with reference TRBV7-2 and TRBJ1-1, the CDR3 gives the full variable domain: GAGVSQSPSNKVTEKGKDVELRCDPISGHTALYWYRQSLGQGLEFLIYFQGNSAPDKSGLPSDRFSAERTGGSVSTLTIQRTQQEDSAVYLCASSSSAGFAFFGQGTRLTVV.

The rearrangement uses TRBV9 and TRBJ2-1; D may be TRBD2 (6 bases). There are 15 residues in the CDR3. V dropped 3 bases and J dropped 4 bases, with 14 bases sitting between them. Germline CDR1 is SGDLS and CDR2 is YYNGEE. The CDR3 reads CASSDLTGEYNEQFF. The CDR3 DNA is TGTGCCAGCAGCGACCTGACGGGAGAGTACAATGAGCAGTTCTTC.

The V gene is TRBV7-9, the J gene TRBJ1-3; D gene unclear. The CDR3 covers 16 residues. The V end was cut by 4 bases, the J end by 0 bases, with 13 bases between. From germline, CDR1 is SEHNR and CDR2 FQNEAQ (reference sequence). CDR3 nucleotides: TGTGCCAGCAGCTACATGAGGGCACTCTCTGGAAACACCATATATTTT. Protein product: CASSYMRALSGNTIYF.